This T cell receptor (beta chain) was identified in a study of vaccination effects on CD4 cells after COVID-19. Study-level background: It was a median of 72 days after the second dose that post-vaccine samples were obtained.

After expansion with viral peptide pools in the ViraFEST assay, antigen-specific CD4+ T cells were sequenced. Culturing for around eleven days preceded CD4+ T cell isolation. Each person got two doses of an mRNA SARS-CoV-2 vaccine, BNT162b2 or mRNA-1273. This clone was counted between two and nine times. What it binds is unknown. The CDR3 sequence is 12 residues long. Trimming left V 3 bases short and J 0 bases short, with 1 base between. CDR1 and CDR2 from the germline V gene are KGHDR and SFDVKD. Clones were read by immunoSEQ multiplex PCR, and TCRdb kept only the in-frame ones, dropping some. The data hold around 32,000 clones, with approximately 72% observed a single time.

The source material was CD4+ T cells from PBMCs cultured with HCoV-229E spike peptides, sampled after COVID-19 vaccination. This chain links TRBV24-1 with TRBJ1-2; D is uncertain. This receptor was taken from a human donor who received a COVID-19 vaccine. The CDR3, as DNA: TGTGCCACCAGTGATACTAACTATGGCTACACCTTC. It specifies CATSDTNYGYTF.